These 15 T cell receptor beta chains were all obtained from the same sample, sequenced in a study of blood T cell repertoires in COVID-19. Sequenced by immunoSEQ multiplex PCR; TCRdb stores in-frame clones only, minus some. The repertoire holds fewer than 400,000 clones, about nine tenths seen once, with about 4.2% in the top ten. What was sequenced was PBMCs or T cells enriched from blood (not recorded which). The receptors were sampled from a man aged 30 to 39 who had recovered from COVID-19.

The genes are TRBV6-5 and TRBJ2-5; the match to TRBD2 covers 12 bases. This CDR3 is 15 amino acids long. The germline gives CDR1 MNHEY, CDR2 SVGAGI. V shed 6 bases, J shed 3 bases, and the junction held 5 bases outside the gene matches. DNA of the CDR3: TGTGCCAGCAGGGTACTAGCGGGGGGTAAAGAGACCCAGTACTTC. This gives the protein CASRVLAGGKETQYF.

The table lists this clone with a count of one. The V call is TRBV14, the J call TRBJ2-5; 8 bases agree with TRBD1. The CDR3 is made up of 15 amino acids. Germline V gives CDR1 SGHDN, CDR2 FVKESK. Losses at the gene ends were 3 bases for V and 5 bases for J; bases not matched to a gene: 8. CDR3 protein: CASSQAGQGWETQYF. The CDR3 DNA reads TGTGCCAGCAGCCAGGCCGGACAGGGTTGGGAGACCCAGTACTTC.

The chain joins TRBV19 to TRBJ2-7, with 7 bases fitting TRBD2. The CDR3 covers 14 residues. The germline V gene has CDR1 LNHDA and CDR2 SQIVND (reference sequence). Trimming removed 6 bases from V and 8 bases from J; junction bases left unmatched: 13. The chain's CDR3 is CASSLPSGERQQYF. The CDR3 nucleotides are TGTGCCAGTAGCCTCCCCAGCGGGGAACGACAGCAGTACTTC.

The chain recombines TRBV5-4 with TRBJ2-7; 10 nucleotides align to TRBD1. Losses at the gene ends were 3 bases for V and 2 bases for J; bases not matched to a gene: 2. Germline CDR1 and CDR2: SGHNT and YYREEE (reference sequence). This CDR3 has 14 amino acids. The CDR3 sequence is CASSSDRGAYEQYF. The DNA of the CDR3 is TGTGCCAGCAGCTCGGACAGGGGGGCCTACGAGCAGTACTTC.

The rearrangement uses TRBV30 and TRBJ2-3, with TRBD2 identical over 8 bases. From germline, CDR1 is GTSNPN and CDR2 SVGIG (reference sequence). The V and J ends lost 0 bases and 3 bases, in that order; junction bases with no gene match: 8. The CDR3 consists of 16 residues. DNA for the CDR3: TGTGCCTGGAGTGTACGGGGGGGGTCTTGGACAGATACGCAGTATTTT. Translated: CAWSVRGGSWTDTQYF.

The genes are TRBV7-8 and TRBJ2-7, with TRBD2 identical over 8 bases. The germline gives CDR1 SGHVS, CDR2 FQNEAQ. The CDR3 loop spans 15 amino acids. After removal of 1 base from V and 2 bases from J, the junction contained 4 bases not matched to a gene. The CDR3 DNA is TGTGCCAGCAGCTTAGTCGGCGGGAGGACCTACGAGCAGTACTTC. Protein: CASSLVGGRTYEQYF.

The chain couples TRBV19 to TRBJ1-5; D perhaps matches TRBD1 (5 bases). V was shortened by 6 bases and J by 5 bases, with 14 bases between the two germline ends. Germline CDR1 is LNHDA and CDR2 is SQIVND (reference sequence). The CDR3 covers 14 residues. The CDR3 DNA reads TGTGCCAGTAGCATACGGGGGAGGGATCAGCCCCAGCATTTT. Translated: CASSIRGRDQPQHF.

The chain combines TRBV9 with TRBJ2-2, with 7 bases fitting TRBD2. The ends lost 4 bases at V and 3 bases at J; junction bases unmatched: 6. The germline CDR1 and CDR2 sequences are SGDLS and YYNGEE. The CDR3 runs to 15 residues. CDR3: CASSPRGVYTGELFF. DNA of the CDR3: TGTGCCAGCAGCCCCCGGGGGGTTTACACCGGGGAGCTGTTTTTT.

The CDR3 sequence: CASSLDRAPDEQYF. The CDR3 nucleotides are TGTGCCAGCAGCTTAGATAGAGCACCCGACGAGCAGTACTTC. V gene TRBV7-2 combines with J gene TRBJ2-7, with D hard to call. The CDR3 spans 14 residues. Trimming took off 1 base at V and 5 bases at J, with 12 bases between the two ends. From germline, CDR1 is SGHTA and CDR2 FQGNSA.

The chain couples TRBV6-5 to TRBJ2-7; D is perhaps TRBD2 (6 bases). The CDR3 totals 15 residues. With 2 bases removed from V and 3 bases from J, the gap between germline ends came to 14 bases. Germline CDR1 MNHEY, CDR2 SVGAGI. The CDR3 DNA reads as TGTGCCAGCAGTTACGCGACGACTAGTCTCTACGAGCAGTACTTC. As protein: CASSYATTSLYEQYF.

This clone was counted a single time. V gene TRBV2 combines with J gene TRBJ2-3; TRBD2 agrees at 7 bases. The germline V gene encodes CDR1 SNHLY and CDR2 FYNNEI. This CDR3 spans 18 amino acids. Trimming cost V 4 bases and J 1 base; bases outside gene matches: 14. In DNA form, the CDR3 reads TGTGCCAGCAGTGTGGCTAGCGGACGTGCCCCACGCACAGATACGCAGTATTTT. Protein product: CASSVASGRAPRTDTQYF.

The chain employs TRBV2 and TRBJ2-4; weak D call: TRBD1 (5 bases). Germline V gene data show CDR1 as SNHLY and CDR2 as FYNNEI. This CDR3 contains 15 residues. V was shortened by 1 base and J by 7 bases, with 14 bases between the two germline ends. The CDR3 DNA reads TGTGCCAGCAGTGAAGGACAGCGCCTAAATAACATTCAGTACTTC. It yields the protein CASSEGQRLNNIQYF.

The CDR3, as DNA: TGCGCCAGCAGTGAAACAGGGGAAGAGACCCAGTACTTC. Protein sequence: CASSETGEETQYF. The rearrangement links TRBV10-1 to TRBJ2-5; 7 bases fit TRBD1. Germline lookup yields CDR1 WNHNN and CDR2 SYGVQD (reference sequence). The length of the CDR3 is 13 residues. Trimming took 3 bases from V and 3 from J; bases not matched to a gene: 1.

The chain is built from TRBV18 and TRBJ1-5, with a tentative D call TRBD1 (5 bases). Germline V gene sequence: CDR1 KGHSH, CDR2 LQKENI. The CDR3 is 15 residues long. V was shortened by 3 bases and J by 3 bases, with 12 bases between the two germline ends. CDR3 region: CASSPRGGNNQPQHF. CDR3 nucleotide sequence: TGTGCCAGCTCACCTAGGGGTGGGAACAATCAGCCCCAGCATTTT.

The chain has TRBV25-1 and TRBJ2-5; D remains ambiguous. V lost 2 bases to trimming and J lost 1 base, with 11 bases between them. There are 15 residues in the CDR3. Germline assignment: CDR1 MGHDK and CDR2 SYGVNS. The DNA for the CDR3 is TGTGCCAGCAGTGAACCCAGACTCGTCCAAGAGACCCAGTACTTC. It is translated as CASSEPRLVQETQYF.